Following are 14 T cell receptor beta chains from one sample sequenced in a study of regulatory T cells in long-lasting Graves disease. In building TCR beta libraries, iRepertoire HTBI primers were used together with Arm-PCR of CDR3 regions. TCRdb re-called the multiplex PCR reads through MiXCR, storing one row per CDR3 protein. The sample consists of roughly 520,000 distinct CDR3 sequences, approximately 12% of them appearing once. Time point here: newly diagnosed GD, antithyroid drugs for less than 3 months. RNA from PBMCs was the source of the TCR library. In addition, the sample was reused for a study of T cells in Graves' hyperthyroidism and ophthalmopathy.

The sequences come from peripheral blood mononuclear cells (PBMCs), collected at new diagnosis, from a patient treated with antithyroid drugs. All receptors derive from a woman in her thirties with Graves disease.

Note on this clonotype: A read error may be the cause here, since a much bigger clone is one base away. The V and J genes are TRBV18 and TRBJ2-2; D may be TRBD2 (5 bases). Germline-derived CDR1 and CDR2 are KGHSH and LQKENI. This CDR3 is 15 amino acids long. The CDR3 region is CASSLAAANTGELLF. CDR3 DNA: TGTGCCAGCTCACTGGCAGCGGCGAACACCGGGGAGCTGCTTTTT.

This clonotype was observed at least ten times. The chain combines TRBV12-3 or TRBV12-4 with TRBJ2-1, with a weak D call TRBD2 (6 bases). V dropped 9 bases and J dropped 4 bases, with 16 bases sitting between them. The CDR3 has 14 amino acids. The CDR3 reads CASAIRDFYNEQFF. The CDR3 DNA follows: TGTGCCAGTGCGATAAGGGACTTTTACAATGAGCAGTTCTTC.

The table lists this clonotype with many counts. The chain employs TRBV18 and TRBJ1-2; TRBD1 matches at 7 bases. The V gene end was trimmed by 1 base and the J gene end by 7 bases; junction bases not matched to a gene: 12. The V gene's germline CDR1 is KGHSH and CDR2 LQKENI. The CDR3 contains 16 residues. Written as DNA, the CDR3 is TGTGCCAGCTCACCACAGGGACAGCAGGGAGTAGGTGGCTACACCTTC. Translation: CASSPQGQQGVGGYTF.

J is TRBJ1-5 and V is TRBV10-3, with a tentative D call TRBD1 (5 bases). V shed 10 bases and J shed 3 bases, with 19 bases lying between them. CDR1 and CDR2 from the germline V gene are ENHRY and SYGVKD. This CDR3 spans 15 amino acids. The CDR3 sequence is CASSRDSNVNQPQHF. The CDR3 bases are TGTGCCAGCAGCCGGGACTCAAACGTCAATCAGCCCCAGCATTTT.

The chain combines TRBV11-3 with TRBJ1-2, with 8 bases aligning to TRBD1. V was clipped by 3 bases and J by 4 bases; unmatched bases: 4. Germline CDR1 is SGHNT and CDR2 is YENEEA. The CDR3 is made up of 14 amino acids. In DNA, the CDR3 is TGTGCCAGCAGCTTCCGGGACAGGTCCTATGGCTACACCTTC. It encodes CASSFRDRSYGYTF.

This clonotype was recorded many times. The V call is TRBV6-5, the J call TRBJ1-1; 9 bases fit TRBD1. The CDR3 loop spans 16 amino acids. Germline V gene lookup returns CDR1 MNHEY and CDR2 SVGAGI. After removal of 0 bases from V and 4 bases from J, the junction contained 6 bases not matched to a gene. The CDR3 nucleotides are TGTGCCAGCAGTTACTCGCTACAGGGGGCCGGCACTGAAGCTTTCTTT. Protein sequence: CASSYSLQGAGTEAFF.

The chain couples TRBV3-1 to TRBJ1-3; TRBD1 might be the D (5 bases). Looked up from germline, CDR1 is LGHDT and CDR2 is YNNKEL (reference sequence). Between the trimmed V and J ends, which lost 3 bases and 7 bases, there was a span of 13 bases. The CDR3 sequence is 14 residues long. This CDR3 reads CASSQRTGGNTIYF. The CDR3, as DNA: TGTGCCAGCAGCCAGCGGACGGGGGGGAACACCATATATTTT.

This clonotype was seen only a few times. CDR3 amino acids: CAISGLSGHNEQFF. CDR3 in DNA: TGTGCCATCAGTGGACTTAGCGGGCATAATGAGCAGTTCTTC. The chain has TRBV10-3 and TRBJ2-1; 7 bases match TRBD2. With V trimmed by 4 bases and J by 7 bases, 7 bases remained unmatched. The germline gives CDR1 ENHRY, CDR2 SYGVKD. The CDR3 is 14 residues long.

Many counts were recorded for this clonotype. The chain uses TRBV7-9 and TRBJ2-5; tentative D call: TRBD1 (5 bases). With 6 bases removed from V and 2 bases from J, the gap between germline ends came to 10 bases. Germline V gene sequence: CDR1 SEHNR, CDR2 FQNEAQ (reference sequence). The CDR3 runs to 13 residues. Here the CDR3 reads CASRTVVQETQYF. The DNA for the CDR3 is TGTGCCAGCAGGACAGTTGTTCAAGAGACCCAGTACTTC.

This clonotype was detected many times. The chain joins TRBV28 to TRBJ2-1, with D unresolved. CDR1 MDHEN and CDR2 SYDVKM come from the germline V gene. The CDR3 has 13 amino acids. V was trimmed by 5 bases and J by 10 bases, leaving 15 bases between them. The CDR3 region is CASSPPAFREQFF. The CDR3, as DNA: TGTGCCAGCAGTCCCCCAGCATTTAGGGAGCAGTTCTTC.

This clonotype occurred many times. The gene calls are TRBV6-1 and TRBJ1-2; no firm D call. Germline CDR1 reads MNHNS; CDR2 reads SASEGT. The CDR3 is 12 amino acids. V lost 3 bases to trimming and J lost 2 bases, with 4 bases between them. DNA for the CDR3: TGTGCCAGCAGTGAGCGGAACTATGGCTACACCTTC. Protein sequence: CASSERNYGYTF.

This clonotype showed up many times. The chain carries TRBV2 and TRBJ1-1; maybe TRBD1 (5 bases). Germline CDR1 reads SNHLY; CDR2 reads FYNNEI. The V end was cut by 5 bases, the J end by 11 bases, with 15 bases between. The CDR3 contains 12 residues. CDR3 sequence: CASSQWGGYAFF. In DNA, the CDR3 is TGTGCCAGCAGTCAATGGGGGGGATACGCTTTCTTT.

This clonotype was observed at least ten times. The gene calls are TRBV11-2 and TRBJ2-7; D gene uncertain. CDR1 and CDR2 from the germline V gene are SGHAT and FQNNGV. The V end lost 3 bases, the J end lost 11 bases, and 20 bases lay between the germline ends. The CDR3 sequence is 14 residues long. CDR3 loop: CASSFLDSGEIEYF. CDR3 DNA sequence: TGTGCCAGCAGCTTCCTTGACTCCGGAGAAATCGAGTACTTC.

This clonotype was observed a handful of times. This chain links TRBV7-9 with TRBJ2-1; D ambiguous. Per germline, CDR1 SEHNR and CDR2 FQNEAQ (reference sequence). Trimming shortened V by 5 bases and J by 6 bases, and 14 bases separated the two germline ends. The CDR3 loop spans 14 amino acids. The CDR3 DNA sequence: TGTGCCAGCAGCGCAAGTAGTTCGGGCAATGAGCAGTTCTTC. Its protein is CASSASSSGNEQFF.